A selection of T cell receptor beta chains follows, all from one sample in a study of blood T cells in healthy people across ages. TCRdb analysed the 5' RACE reads with MiXCR anew, one entry per CDR3 protein. The table lists approximately 600,000 distinct CDR3 sequences, approximately 50% of them singletons, with around 37% in the top ten. The sequenced sample consisted of blood. These TCRs come from a man aged 55 to 70 in good health. Both conserved end residues are part of each CDR3. The order of the fields is V gene, clone size, D gene, J gene, CDR3 DNA, CDR3 protein. D genes are given only for firm matches. Size is stated for part of the rows, as once, few or many counts, or as a class when the clone is expanded.

v_call: TRBV20-1
clone_size: .
d_call: TRBD2
j_call: TRBJ2-3
cdr3_nt: TGCAGTGCTAGAGATCCCGGGACTAGCGGACACACAGATACGCAGTATTTT
cdr3_aa: CSARDPGTSGHTDTQYF

v_call: TRBV6-2/TRBV6-3
clone_size: .
d_call: .
j_call: TRBJ1-4
cdr3_nt: TGTGCCAGCAGTTCCACCCTATTTACAGGTGATGGTCCTAATGAAAAACTGTTTTTT
cdr3_aa: CASSSTLFTGDGPNEKLFF

v_call: TRBV9
clone_size: .
d_call: .
j_call: TRBJ2-2
cdr3_nt: TGTGCCAGCAGCGTTTGGGCCTCTGGGGTTGGGTGGACCGGGGAGCTGTTTTTT
cdr3_aa: CASSVWASGVGWTGELFF

v_call: TRBV6-2/TRBV6-3
clone_size: few
d_call: .
j_call: TRBJ2-7
cdr3_nt: TGTGCCAGCAGTTACCCACGCGGTCAGGGGACCGAGCAGTACTTC
cdr3_aa: CASSYPRGQGTEQYF

v_call: TRBV2
clone_size: .
d_call: .
j_call: TRBJ2-7
cdr3_nt: TGTGCCAGCAGCGGGGACTCCTTGAATGAGCAGTACTTC
cdr3_aa: CASSGDSLNEQYF

v_call: TRBV7-8
clone_size: .
d_call: .
j_call: TRBJ2-6
cdr3_nt: TGTGCCAGCAGCTTAGAGCGCTCCGCGTACTCTGGGGCCAACGTCCTGACTTTC
cdr3_aa: CASSLERSAYSGANVLTF

v_call: TRBV6-2/TRBV6-3
clone_size: .
d_call: TRBD2
j_call: TRBJ2-1
cdr3_nt: TGTGCCAGCAGCCTAACTTCGAGCGGGAGTGGCTATGAGCAGTTCTTC
cdr3_aa: CASSLTSSGSGYEQFF

v_call: TRBV6-5
clone_size: .
d_call: TRBD1
j_call: TRBJ2-4
cdr3_nt: TGTGCCAGCAGTAAACCGGGACAGGGCAGGAATGGGCAGTACTTC
cdr3_aa: CASSKPGQGRNGQYF

v_call: TRBV15
clone_size: .
d_call: TRBD1
j_call: TRBJ2-3
cdr3_nt: TGTGCCACCAGAGACAGGGGTGTCACAGATACGCAGTATTTT
cdr3_aa: CATRDRGVTDTQYF

v_call: TRBV6-2/TRBV6-3
clone_size: .
d_call: TRBD1
j_call: TRBJ1-4
cdr3_nt: TGTGCCAGCACCACCGGGACAGGGATAGGGAAACTGTTTTTT
cdr3_aa: CASTTGTGIGKLFF

v_call: TRBV12-3/TRBV12-4
clone_size: few
d_call: .
j_call: TRBJ1-6
cdr3_nt: TGTGCCAGCAGCTCCCTTCGGACGGACTATAATTCACCCCTCCACTTT
cdr3_aa: CASSSLRTDYNSPLHF

v_call: TRBV12-3/TRBV12-4
clone_size: .
d_call: .
j_call: TRBJ1-5
cdr3_nt: TGTGCCAGCAGTTCCCGGGCGGGGGAGGGTCAGCCCCAGCATTTT
cdr3_aa: CASSSRAGEGQPQHF

v_call: TRBV4-1
clone_size: .
d_call: .
j_call: TRBJ2-2
cdr3_nt: TGCGCCAGCAGCCAAGATTATCGCGGGGAGCTGTTTTTT
cdr3_aa: CASSQDYRGELFF

v_call: TRBV7-2
clone_size: .
d_call: TRBD2
j_call: TRBJ2-1
cdr3_nt: TGTGCCAGCAGCTTAGCGGGTAGAGCGGGGAATGAGCAGTTCTTC
cdr3_aa: CASSLAGRAGNEQFF

v_call: TRBV20-1
clone_size: .
d_call: .
j_call: TRBJ2-7
cdr3_nt: TGCAGTGCTGGGTCCTACGAGCAGTACTTC
cdr3_aa: CSAGSYEQYF

v_call: TRBV7-9
clone_size: .
d_call: .
j_call: TRBJ1-2
cdr3_nt: TGTGCCAGCAGCCCACAGGGCCCCAACCATGGCTACACCTTC
cdr3_aa: CASSPQGPNHGYTF

v_call: TRBV29-1
clone_size: few
d_call: .
j_call: TRBJ2-3
cdr3_nt: TGCAGCGTTGCACCCAGCACAGATACGCAGTATTTT
cdr3_aa: CSVAPSTDTQYF

v_call: TRBV4-1
clone_size: .
d_call: .
j_call: TRBJ2-7
cdr3_nt: TGCGCCAGCAGCCAAGTTGGCAGACCCTACGAGCAGTACTTC
cdr3_aa: CASSQVGRPYEQYF

v_call: TRBV18
clone_size: .
d_call: .
j_call: TRBJ2-7
cdr3_nt: TGTGCCAGCTCACCACCCCACGAGCAGTACTTC
cdr3_aa: CASSPPHEQYF

v_call: TRBV20-1
clone_size: .
d_call: .
j_call: TRBJ2-2
cdr3_nt: TGCAGTGCTAGAGATAGGGGTCAGTACACCGGGGAGCTGTTTTTT
cdr3_aa: CSARDRGQYTGELFF

v_call: TRBV20-1
clone_size: .
d_call: .
j_call: TRBJ2-3
cdr3_nt: TGCAGTGCTAGAGATATCAGCGGAAAAAGCACAGATACGCAGTATTTT
cdr3_aa: CSARDISGKSTDTQYF